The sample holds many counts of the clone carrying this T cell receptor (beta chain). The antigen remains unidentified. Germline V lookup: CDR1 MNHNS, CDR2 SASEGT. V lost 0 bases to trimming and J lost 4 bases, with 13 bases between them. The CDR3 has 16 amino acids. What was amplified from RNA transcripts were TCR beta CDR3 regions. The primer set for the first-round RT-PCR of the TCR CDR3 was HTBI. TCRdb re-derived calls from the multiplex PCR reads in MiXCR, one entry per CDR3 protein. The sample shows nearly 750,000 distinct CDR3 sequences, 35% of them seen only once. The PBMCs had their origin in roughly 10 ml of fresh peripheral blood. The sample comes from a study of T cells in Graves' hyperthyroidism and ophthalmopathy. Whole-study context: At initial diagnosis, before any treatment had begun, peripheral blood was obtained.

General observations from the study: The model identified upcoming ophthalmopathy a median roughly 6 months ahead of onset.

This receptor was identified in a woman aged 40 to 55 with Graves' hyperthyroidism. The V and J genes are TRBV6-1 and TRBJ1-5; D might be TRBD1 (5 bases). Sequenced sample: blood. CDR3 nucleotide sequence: TGTGCCAGCAGTGAAGCGCCAGGGTTGGTGAATCAGCCCCAGCATTTT. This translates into CASSEAPGLVNQPQHF.